This T cell receptor (beta chain) appears in the sequencing data of a study of OX40 agonist ivuxolimab in advanced cancers. Patients were excluded for autoimmune disease history or systemic immunosuppression. CDR1 is SGHRS and CDR2 is YFSETQ in the germline V gene. V dropped 0 bases and J dropped 5; count of bases not matched to a gene: 10. There are 16 residues in the CDR3. Profiled with immunoSEQ multiplex PCR; TCRdb holds only in-frame clones, not every one. This sample has some 77,000 clones, with about 88% found just once. The TCR was taken from an adult with an advanced solid tumor such as melanoma, head and neck, liver or kidney cancer. J is TRBJ2-5 and V is TRBV5-1; TRBD2 matches at 7 bases. Source: CD4+ or CD8+ T cells sorted from blood, taken in a trial of the OX40 agonist ivuxolimab. CDR3 coding DNA: TGCGCCAGCAGCTTGGCCAGCGGGATAAGTTTTGAGACCCAGTACTTC. Translated: CASSLASGISFETQYF. The complete variable domain, with remaining parts taken from reference TRBV5-1 and TRBJ2-5, reads KAGVTQTPRYLIKTRGQQVTLSCSPISGHRSVSWYQQTPGQGLQFLFEYFSETQRNKGNFPGRFSGRQFSNSRSEMNVSTLELGDSALYLCASSLASGISFETQYFGPGTRLLVL.